This passage covers 30 T cell receptor beta chains from one sample sequenced in a study of neurological immune-mediated disorders (dated by TCRdb to 2018 to 2020). The library relied on 5' RACE. Sequencing was performed on an Illumina HiSeq 2500. TCRdb handled the public reads itself, with Q25 trimming in fastp and clone calling in MiXCR, and kept productive beta chains. A single entry per CDR3 protein holds the most common genes and DNA from its merged rows. In all, the sample holds around 65,000 distinct CDR3 sequences, and around 5% of those were seen once. The ten top clones hold roughly 6% of the sample. Sequenced sample: PBMCs. The receptor set was obtained from a human donor with multiple sclerosis. The donor label of this sample is uncertain.

The CDR3 DNA sequence: TGCAGTGCTAGAGATTTGGCGGGGATACCCTACGAGCAGTACTTC. It is translated as CSARDLAGIPYEQYF. The chain is built from TRBV20-1 and TRBJ2-7, with D tentatively TRBD2 (6 bases). The CDR3 has 15 residues. V lost 0 bases and J lost 2, with 14 bases in between. Germline assignment: CDR1 DFQATT and CDR2 SNEGSKA (reference sequence).

This clonotype has a count of ten or more. This rearrangement joins TRBV5-5 to TRBJ1-2; D is unresolved. This CDR3 contains 12 residues. Trimming removed 3 bases from V and 3 bases from J, with 6 bases in between. Germline V gene data show CDR1 as SGHKS and CDR2 as YYEKEE (reference sequence). CDR3 loop: CASSSWDYGYTF. The CDR3 nucleotides read TGTGCCAGCAGCTCGTGGGACTATGGCTACACCTTC.

This clonotype occurred many times. The chain is built from TRBV21-1 and TRBJ1-6. TRBV21-1 is annotated as a pseudogene. The CDR3 covers 15 residues. The CDR3 loop is CASSNPGPYNSPLHF. In nucleotides, the CDR3 is TGTGCCAGCAGCAACCCAGGACCCTATAATTCACCCCTCCACTTT.

This clonotype was recorded at least ten times. The gene calls are TRBV12-3 or TRBV12-4 and TRBJ1-2; D is unclear. This CDR3 region has 14 residues. V was trimmed by 1 base and J by 8 bases, leaving 14 bases between them. CDR3 sequence: CASSLVGPPGGYTF. The CDR3 DNA reads TGTGCCAGCAGTTTAGTAGGTCCCCCTGGGGGCTACACCTTC.

This clonotype was observed many times. V is TRBV5-1 and J is TRBJ1-2; 8 bases line up with TRBD1. The CDR3 is 13 amino acids. The germline CDR1 and CDR2 sequences are SGHRS and YFSETQ. V lost 5 bases, J lost 7 bases, and 7 bases stayed unmatched. The CDR3 protein is CASRRDRGGGYTF. CDR3 DNA sequence: TGCGCCAGCAGGCGTGACAGGGGCGGTGGCTACACCTTC.

This clonotype has a count of ten or more. The rearrangement uses TRBV21-1 and TRBJ2-7; the D call in the table, TRBD1, was not verified against the DNA. TRBV21-1 is shown as a pseudogene. The CDR3 sequence is 16 residues long. CDR3 sequence (DNA): TGTGCCAGCAGCATCTGCCCCGGGACAGGGTTAGGGGAGCAGTACTTC. Translation: CASSICPGTGLGEQYF.

In its sample, this clonotype was seen many times. The chain links TRBV7-9 to TRBJ2-7, with TRBD1 matching 7 bases. Germline-derived CDR1 and CDR2 are SEHNR and FQNEAQ (reference sequence). The V and J ends lost 8 bases and 5 bases, in that order; junction bases with no gene match: 12. CDR3 length equals 14 residues. CDR3 coding DNA: TGTGCCAGCGCCCCGGGACAGCAAAACGACGAGCAGTACTTC. It specifies CASAPGQQNDEQYF.

This clonotype showed up many times. The chain links TRBV20-1 to TRBJ1-1; TRBD1 matches 7 bases. V lost 5 bases, J lost 5 bases, and 14 bases stayed unmatched. The CDR3 is 15 residues long. CDR1 is DFQATT, CDR2 SNEGSKA, per germline (reference sequence). CDR3 coding DNA: TGCAGTGCTGTCGGTATACACAGGGGCAGAACTGAAGCTTTCTTT. Its protein product is CSAVGIHRGRTEAFF.

This clonotype has ten or more counts. The J gene is TRBJ2-5, the V gene TRBV10-2, with D perhaps assigned TRBD1 or TRBD2 (5 bases each). Germline loops: CDR1 WSHSY, CDR2 SAAADI. The CDR3 is 13 residues long. Trimming cost V 4 bases and J 9 bases, with 15 bases left between them. DNA for the CDR3: TGCGCCAGCAGTGGGTGGGACGGAGCAGCCCAGTACTTC. Translation: CASSGWDGAAQYF.

This clonotype was seen repeatedly, ten times or more. The rearrangement uses TRBV10-3 and TRBJ2-7; 7 bases fit TRBD1. Germline V CDR1 and CDR2: ENHRY, SYGVKD. This CDR3 is built from 14 residues. Germline trimming cut 4 bases from V and 7 bases from J; bases unmatched to any gene: 10. CDR3 sequence (DNA): TGTGCCATCAGTGGGACACAGGGGACGGGGGAGCAGTACTTC. Its protein is CAISGTQGTGEQYF.

By sample fraction, this clonotype is medium-sized. The genes are TRBV20-1 and TRBJ1-5; possible D gene TRBD1, 5 bases. From germline, CDR1 is DFQATT and CDR2 SNEGSKA (reference sequence). The CDR3 length is 14 residues. V lost 6 bases and J 5 bases, leaving 17 bases between the germline ends. The CDR3 reads CSASPGPNYQPQHF. The CDR3 nucleotides are TGCAGTGCGAGCCCGGGACCGAACTATCAGCCCCAGCATTTT.

This clonotype was counted at least ten times. The CDR3 protein is CAISVQGNQPQHF. The CDR3 DNA follows: TGTGCCATCAGTGTACAGGGAAATCAGCCCCAGCATTTT. The chain uses TRBV10-3 and TRBJ1-5, with D possibly TRBD1 on 6 matching bases. Germline V gene lookup returns CDR1 ENHRY and CDR2 SYGVKD. The CDR3 length is 13 residues. The V end lost 4 bases, the J end lost 4 bases, and 8 bases lay between the germline ends.

This clonotype was recorded at least ten times. The chain uses TRBV20-1 and TRBJ2-7, with D possibly TRBD2 on 7 matching bases. The CDR3 runs 14 residues. Germline loops: CDR1 DFQATT, CDR2 SNEGSKA (reference sequence). V lost 3 bases and J lost 7, with 19 bases in between. CDR3 sequence (DNA): TGCAGTGCTAGCCGGGGGGCGGGTCTAGGTGAGCAGTACTTC. Translated, it gives CSASRGAGLGEQYF.

V is TRBV7-2 and J is TRBJ1-6; D not resolved. In germline, CDR1 is SGHTA, CDR2 FQGNSA. The V gene lost 2 bases and the J gene lost 4 bases, with 0 bases spanning the gap. This CDR3 is 12 amino acids long. In DNA form, the CDR3 reads TGTGCCAGCAGCTTATATAATTCACCCCTCCACTTT. It codes for CASSLYNSPLHF.

This clonotype has a count of ten or more. J is TRBJ1-5 and V is TRBV13; a possible D gene is TRBD1 (5 bases). There are 14 residues in the CDR3. The V and J ends lost 7 bases and 2 bases respectively, with 12 bases between them. Per the germline V gene, CDR1 is PRHDT and CDR2 is FYEKMQ (reference sequence). The CDR3 protein is CASTSGRGNQPQHF. The DNA for the CDR3 is TGTGCCAGCACTTCAGGGCGGGGCAATCAGCCCCAGCATTTT.

This clonotype was seen many times. V and J are TRBV20-1 and TRBJ1-6, with TRBD1 identical over 8 bases. Trimming cost V 4 bases and J 6 bases; bases outside gene matches: 11. Germline V gives CDR1 DFQATT, CDR2 SNEGSKA (reference sequence). This CDR3 has 16 amino acids. The CDR3 loop is CSATVFGQGLNSPLHF. CDR3 nucleotide sequence: TGCAGTGCTACAGTCTTCGGACAGGGCCTTAATTCACCCCTCCACTTT.

This clonotype was detected ten times or more. The chain is built from TRBV20-1 and TRBJ2-3, with 10 bases matching TRBD2. Germline V gene sequence: CDR1 DFQATT, CDR2 SNEGSKA (reference sequence). Trimming at V came to 6 bases and at J to 2 bases, leaving 11 bases not matched to a gene. The CDR3 totals 16 residues. The CDR3 sequence: CSASSGLAGDTDTQYF. The CDR3 DNA reads TGCAGTGCCTCGAGCGGGCTAGCGGGGGACACAGATACGCAGTATTTT.

This clonotype showed up many times. V usage is TRBV18 and J usage is TRBJ1-2; 8 bases line up with TRBD1. J lost 8 bases, V lost 3 bases, and 2 bases had no gene match. The CDR3 loop spans 12 amino acids. Germline CDR1 KGHSH, CDR2 LQKENI. The CDR3 coding sequence is TGTGCCAGCTCACCGGACAGGGACGGCTACACCTTC. This codes for CASSPDRDGYTF.

This chain joins TRBV5-1 and TRBJ2-1, with 11 positions matching TRBD2. V shed 2 bases, J shed 7 bases, and the junction held 5 bases outside the gene matches. From germline, CDR1 is SGHRS and CDR2 YFSETQ. The CDR3 is 15 residues long. This CDR3 reads CASSFELAGVNEQFF. Here the CDR3 DNA reads TGCGCCAGCAGCTTTGAACTAGCGGGGGTAAATGAGCAGTTCTTC.

This clonotype was counted many times. The genes are TRBV6-6 and TRBJ1-1; no clear D gene. The CDR3 covers 13 residues. Per the germline V gene, CDR1 is MNHNY and CDR2 is SVGAGI (reference sequence). V lost 8 bases and J 2 bases, leaving 12 bases between the germline ends. The CDR3 is CASLGRSNTEAFF. Written as DNA, the CDR3 is TGTGCCAGCCTGGGGAGGTCTAACACTGAAGCTTTCTTT.

This clonotype was counted at least ten times. J is TRBJ2-6 and V is TRBV12-3 or TRBV12-4; D gene uncertain. CDR3 length: 13 amino acids. The V end lost 1 base, the J end lost 4 bases, and 2 bases lay between the germline ends. CDR3 nucleotide sequence: TGTGCCAGCAGTTTAGGCGGGGCCAACGTCCTGACTTTC. Amino acid sequence: CASSLGGANVLTF.

This clonotype was detected ten times or more. The J gene is TRBJ1-1, the V gene TRBV5-1; no clear D gene. CDR1 SGHRS and CDR2 YFSETQ come from the germline V gene. The CDR3 extends over 13 amino acids. V lost 2 bases and J lost 4, with 9 bases in between. CDR3 in DNA: TGCGCCAGCAGCTTAGCCGATGGCACTGAAGCTTTCTTT. As protein: CASSLADGTEAFF.

The sample holds many counts of this clonotype. The rearrangement links TRBV20-1 to TRBJ1-1; possible D gene TRBD1, 5 bases. CDR3 length equals 13 residues. Germline V gives CDR1 DFQATT, CDR2 SNEGSKA (reference sequence). The V gene lost 6 bases and the J gene lost 10 bases, with 21 bases spanning the gap. The DNA of the CDR3 is TGCAGTGCAGACGGGGGGGGTGGAGGGGTAGCTTTCTTT. It yields the protein CSADGGGGGVAFF.

This clonotype has ten or more counts. V and J are TRBV27 and TRBJ1-1, with D hard to call. The V gene lost 0 bases and the J gene lost 5 bases, with 10 bases spanning the gap. The CDR3 length is 14 residues. CDR1 is MNHEY and CDR2 is SMNVEV in the germline V gene (reference sequence). The CDR3 reads CASSLSSGWTEAFF. In DNA, the CDR3 is TGTGCCAGCAGTTTATCGTCCGGGTGGACTGAAGCTTTCTTT.

This clonotype was observed at least ten times. The CDR3 here is CSAFRLLAASTDTQYF. DNA of the CDR3: TGCAGTGCTTTCCGACTCCTAGCGGCTAGCACAGATACGCAGTATTTT. The chain uses TRBV20-1 and TRBJ2-3; 7 nucleotides agree with TRBD2. Trimming removed 5 bases from V and 0 bases from J; junction bases left unmatched: 11. The CDR3 is 16 amino acids. The germline gives CDR1 DFQATT, CDR2 SNEGSKA (reference sequence).

This chain joins TRBV18 and TRBJ1-4; D is ambiguous. Trimming cost V 3 bases and J 8 bases, with 16 bases left between them. The CDR3 covers 15 residues. Germline CDR1 is KGHSH and CDR2 is LQKENI. The DNA for the CDR3 is TGTGCCAGCTCACCTACCGCGAGGGCCGGAGAAAAACTGTTTTTT. Translating gives CASSPTARAGEKLFF.

At least ten counts were recorded for this clonotype. The J gene is TRBJ2-1, the V gene TRBV24-1; perhaps TRBD1 as D (5 bases). The germline V and J ends were trimmed by 1 base and 7 bases, with 13 bases remaining between them. This CDR3 is built from 15 residues. Germline assignment: CDR1 KGHDR and CDR2 SFDVKD. CDR3 loop: CATSDFTGSGNEQFF. The CDR3 DNA follows: TGTGCCACCAGTGATTTTACAGGTTCCGGGAATGAGCAGTTCTTC.

This clonotype was detected ten times or more. The chain employs TRBV5-1 and TRBJ2-6; TRBD1 is a possible D gene (6 bases). This CDR3 spans 16 amino acids. V lost 0 bases and J 0 bases, leaving 7 bases between the germline ends. The germline gives CDR1 SGHRS, CDR2 YFSETQ. This chain's CDR3 is CASSLETGSGANVLTF. DNA for the CDR3: TGCGCCAGCAGCTTGGAGACAGGCTCTGGGGCCAACGTCCTGACTTTC.

This clonotype was recorded many times. The chain has TRBV11-2 and TRBJ2-3; 8 bases match TRBD1. Germline trimming cut 1 base from V and 2 bases from J; bases unmatched to any gene: 17. The CDR3 is 20 amino acids. Germline-derived CDR1 and CDR2 are SGHAT and FQNNGV. The DNA for the CDR3 is TGTGCCAGCAGCTTAGTCTGGGGTACGTCAGGGGGCGCCTACACAGATACGCAGTATTTT. Its translation is CASSLVWGTSGGAYTDTQYF. The full variable domain, its missing parts supplied by reference TRBV11-2 and TRBJ2-3, is EAGVAQSPRYKIIEKRQSVAFWCNPISGHATLYWYQQILGQGPKLLIQFQNNGVVDDSQLPKDRFSAERLKGVDSTLKIQPAKLEDSAVYLCASSLVWGTSGGAYTDTQYFGPGTRLTVL.

This clonotype was detected ten times or more. The genes are TRBV5-1 and TRBJ2-3; TRBD2 is a possible D gene (7 bases). CDR1 and CDR2 from the germline V gene are SGHRS and YFSETQ. With 6 bases removed from V and 4 bases from J, the gap between germline ends came to 18 bases. The CDR3 contains 15 residues. CDR3 in amino acids: CASNLWGGRSDTQYF. The CDR3 nucleotides are TGCGCCAGCAACCTCTGGGGGGGCCGATCAGATACGCAGTATTTT.